Following are 5 T cell receptor beta chains from one sample sequenced in a study of CXCR3-negative and CXCR3-positive naive CD8 T cells. Study-level results: Higher TRB CDR3 hydrophobicity marked CXCR3-positive naive cells relative to CXCR3-negative naive cells.

Antigen specificity for these receptors is unknown. The authors prepared UMI-labeled TRB cDNA libraries by 5' RACE. TCRdb reworked the 5' RACE reads into one entry per CDR3 protein, no DNA. Recorded for this sample: fewer than 140,000 distinct CDR3 sequences. Sequencing was performed on naive CXCR3+ CD8+ T cells from blood. Subset indicated: CD45RO-CCR7+CD27+CD95- naive CD8+ T cells expressing CXCR3 (TNR3+). These receptors came from a human donor in good health. Some clones in this sample may be carry-over from other donors' samples.

The chain employs TRBV7-9 and TRBJ2-5; TCRdb calls TRBD1, which cannot be checked without DNA. This CDR3 is built from 15 residues. Germline assignment: CDR1 SEHNR and CDR2 FQNEAQ (reference sequence). CDR3 sequence: CASSLRVRTQETQYF.

The chain carries TRBV12-3 or TRBV12-4 and TRBJ2-7. The CDR3 consists of 14 residues. The CDR3 spells CASSSSSASYEQYF.

J is TRBJ2-7 and V is TRBV5-1; TCRdb names TRBD1, which stays unverified in the absence of DNA. Germline CDR1 is SGHRS and CDR2 is YFSETQ. This CDR3 region has 14 residues. The CDR3 protein is CASSLLGAWDEQYF.

The chain joins TRBV12-3 or TRBV12-4 to TRBJ2-7; TCRdb names TRBD1, which stays unverified in the absence of DNA. The CDR3 contains 15 residues. The CDR3 loop is CASSPGQGVFYEQYF.

The chain has TRBV4-1 and TRBJ2-7; TCRdb's D call of TRBD2 is untestable without DNA. CDR3 size: 16 residues. Germline V lookup: CDR1 MGHRA, CDR2 YSYEKL. CDR3 loop: CASSQDLEEAAYEQYF.